Below are 22 T cell receptor beta chains sequenced from a single sample in a study of shared clonotypes between healthy human individuals. Naive-designated CD8 cells lacked CD45RO, were positively enriched for CCR7, and omitted terminally differentiated effector memory CD45RA+ cells. Clones were sequenced by immunoSEQ multiplex PCR, and TCRdb holds only the in-frame ones, with some missing. The table shows nearly 2 million clones, with over 85% occurring only once. Sequenced input: naive CD8+ T cells sorted from blood. The receptors shown here come from a man between 18 and 29 years old in good health.

V gene TRBV6-6 combines with J gene TRBJ1-2, with D unclear. The germline V gene encodes CDR1 MNHNY and CDR2 SVGAGI (reference sequence). V was trimmed by 7 bases and J by 2 bases, leaving 14 bases between them. The CDR3 contains 14 residues. CDR3 DNA sequence: TGTGCCAGCATCAAACCGGGCCAGAACTATGGCTACACCTTC. Protein: CASIKPGQNYGYTF.

V usage is TRBV19 and J usage is TRBJ2-7; either TRBD1 or TRBD2 may fit D (5 bases each). The V end was cut by 1 base, the J end by 3 bases, with 10 bases between. Germline-derived CDR1 and CDR2 are LNHDA and SQIVND (reference sequence). This CDR3 is 14 amino acids long. In DNA, the CDR3 is TGTGCCAGTAGTATAGGGGACGGGTTCTACGAGCAGTACTTC. It codes for CASSIGDGFYEQYF.

CDR3 DNA sequence: TGCGCCAGCAGCCTATTCGGACAGGCCGGGGGGGAAGCTTTCTTT. Its protein is CASSLFGQAGGEAFF. The chain recombines TRBV4-1 with TRBJ1-1; 7 bases agree with TRBD1. The CDR3 totals 15 residues. J lost 8 bases, V lost 4 bases, and 13 bases had no gene match. Germline values: CDR1 MGHRA, CDR2 YSYEKL.

The V call is TRBV19, the J call TRBJ2-5, with TRBD2 identical over 8 bases. Per germline, CDR1 LNHDA and CDR2 SQIVND (reference sequence). CDR3 length equals 15 residues. Losses at the gene ends were 5 bases for V and 5 bases for J; bases not matched to a gene: 10. The chain's CDR3 is CASSGIAGNVETQYF. For the CDR3, the DNA is TGTGCCAGTAGTGGGATAGCGGGGAACGTCGAGACCCAGTACTTC.

The J gene is TRBJ1-5, the V gene TRBV4-1; TRBD1 matches at 8 bases. The CDR3 length is 15 residues. J gave up 6 bases and V 3 bases, and 7 bases lay outside the gene matches. The germline V gene has CDR1 MGHRA and CDR2 YSYEKL. The CDR3 DNA reads as TGCGCCAGCAGCCAGAGACAGGGGTTGGCTCAGCCCCAGCATTTT. This sequence encodes CASSQRQGLAQPQHF.

This chain uses TRBV9 with TRBJ2-1, with 10 bases aligning to TRBD2. Trimming cost V 4 bases and J 5 bases; bases outside gene matches: 9. This CDR3 has 16 residues. Germline-derived CDR1 and CDR2 are SGDLS and YYNGEE. The CDR3 is CASSPLSGGADNEQFF. CDR3 nucleotides: TGTGCCAGCAGCCCCCTCAGCGGGGGGGCAGACAATGAGCAGTTCTTC.

The chain couples TRBV13 to TRBJ2-3; 9 bases map to TRBD1. The V gene's germline CDR1 is PRHDT and CDR2 FYEKMQ (reference sequence). V shed 5 bases and J 3 bases; nucleotides not matched to a gene: 12. CDR3 size: 17 residues. CDR3 in DNA: TGTGCCAGCAGCCCCACAGGGGGCCGAGGGTATACAGATACGCAGTATTTT. Translating it yields CASSPTGGRGYTDTQYF.

Of note for this clone: Other DNA sequences in this sample translate to the same CDR3. The rearrangement links TRBV10-1 to TRBJ1-2, with 9 positions matching TRBD1. V dropped 6 bases and J dropped 4; count of bases not matched to a gene: 3. Germline assignment: CDR1 WNHNN and CDR2 SYGVQD (reference sequence). The length of the CDR3 is 13 residues. The DNA for the CDR3 is TGCGCCAGCAGCCCGGGACAGGGCTATGGCTACACCTTC. The encoded protein is CASSPGQGYGYTF.

On this clone: Other nucleotide sequences from this sample produce the same CDR3. This chain connects TRBV19 to TRBJ1-1; no definite D call. The CDR3 has 13 residues. Germline CDR1 and CDR2: LNHDA and SQIVND (reference sequence). V was pared by 3 bases and J by 0 bases, with 5 bases between. The chain's CDR3 is CASSIVLNTEAFF. The CDR3 DNA is TGTGCCAGTAGTATCGTCCTGAACACTGAAGCTTTCTTT.

The rearrangement links TRBV10-2 to TRBJ2-7; 9 nucleotides align to TRBD2. The CDR3 has 14 residues. Germline V gene data show CDR1 as WSHSY and CDR2 as SAAADI. Germline trimming cut 5 bases from V and 6 bases from J; bases unmatched to any gene: 8. The CDR3 DNA follows: TGCGCCAGCAGTTCTCCTAGCGGGAAGGCCGAGCAGTACTTC. Its protein is CASSSPSGKAEQYF.

The genes are TRBV4-1 and TRBJ2-7, with D perhaps TRBD1 or TRBD2 (5 bases each). CDR1 and CDR2 (germline): MGHRA, YSYEKL. The CDR3 has 15 residues. V lost 4 bases, J lost 1 base, and 14 bases lay in between. CDR3 sequence (DNA): TGCGCCAGCAGCCCAGCTAGGGACGGATCCTACGAGCAGTACTTC. It codes for CASSPARDGSYEQYF.

This sequence joins TRBV6-1 and TRBJ1-6; weak D call: TRBD1 (6 bases). Trimming shortened V by 2 bases and J by 10 bases, and 12 bases separated the two germline ends. This CDR3 comprises 14 residues. Germline CDR1 is MNHNS and CDR2 is SASEGT. CDR3 DNA sequence: TGTGCCAGCAGTGAATGGGTCACAGGGTCACCCCTCCACTTT. It encodes CASSEWVTGSPLHF.

The V gene is TRBV5-1, the J gene TRBJ2-7, with D perhaps matching TRBD2 (6 bases). Germline V gene sequence: CDR1 SGHRS, CDR2 YFSETQ. CDR3 length: 17 amino acids. V dropped 4 bases and J dropped 0 bases, with 20 bases sitting between them. CDR3 region: CASSPSVILGLSYEQYF. The DNA of the CDR3 is TGCGCCAGCAGCCCTAGCGTGATCCTTGGGCTCTCCTACGAGCAGTACTTC.

This clone has just a few counts. V and J are TRBV30 and TRBJ1-1, with 8 positions matching TRBD1. The J segment lost 3 bases and the V segment lost 1 base, leaving 7 bases of the junction unmatched. Germline-derived CDR1 and CDR2 are GTSNPN and SVGIG (reference sequence). The CDR3 is 15 residues long. CDR3 DNA sequence: TGTGCCTGGAGTGACGACAGGGGTCGGTACACTGAAGCTTTCTTT. It translates to CAWSDDRGRYTEAFF.

The chain uses TRBV4-1 and TRBJ2-1, with TRBD1 identical over 8 bases. This CDR3 is built from 15 residues. V was clipped by 0 bases and J by 7 bases; unmatched bases: 5. In germline, CDR1 is MGHRA, CDR2 YSYEKL. DNA of the CDR3: TGCGCCAGCAGCCAAGAAAGCAGGACAGGGAATGAGCAGTTCTTC. Protein sequence: CASSQESRTGNEQFF.

The gene calls are TRBV13 and TRBJ2-5, with 11 bases lining up with TRBD2. This CDR3 contains 16 residues. With 5 bases clipped from V and 1 base from J, the junction kept 6 bases outside the gene matches. Germline V gives CDR1 PRHDT, CDR2 FYEKMQ (reference sequence). CDR3 loop: CASSPRLAGTQETQYF. The CDR3 nucleotides are TGTGCCAGCAGCCCCCGACTAGCGGGGACCCAAGAGACCCAGTACTTC. The whole variable domain, filled in from reference TRBV13 and TRBJ2-5, reads AAGVIQSPRHLIKEKRETATLKCYPIPRHDTVYWYQQGPGQDPQFLISFYEKMQSDKGSIPDRFSAQQFSDYHSELNMSSLELGDSALYFCASSPRLAGTQETQYFGPGTRLLVL.

The sample holds a few counts of this clone. This sample also contains other DNA sequences that code for the same CDR3. DNA for the CDR3: TGTGCCAGCAGCTTGGGGGAGACAAACTATGGCTACACCTTC. It codes for CASSLGETNYGYTF. The genes are TRBV5-4 and TRBJ1-2; D ambiguous. Trimming removed 0 bases from V and 2 bases from J, with 8 bases in between. The CDR3 totals 14 residues. Germline lookup yields CDR1 SGHNT and CDR2 YYREEE (reference sequence).

This chain joins TRBV9 and TRBJ2-7; the D gene is possibly TRBD2 (6 bases). Germline CDR1 and CDR2: SGDLS and YYNGEE. This CDR3 region has 14 residues. The V gene lost 4 bases and the J gene lost 3 bases, with 14 bases spanning the gap. The CDR3 spells CASSHRDFHYEQYF. In DNA form, the CDR3 reads TGTGCCAGCAGCCACCGGGACTTCCACTACGAGCAGTACTTC.

The chain combines TRBV27 with TRBJ2-1; 9 nucleotides align to TRBD2. V dropped 4 bases and J dropped 8; count of bases not matched to a gene: 9. From germline, CDR1 is MNHEY and CDR2 SMNVEV (reference sequence). The CDR3 sequence is 15 residues long. Here the CDR3 reads CASSSLGGGAYEQFF. CDR3 sequence (DNA): TGTGCCAGCAGTTCCCTTGGCGGGGGGGCTTATGAGCAGTTCTTC.

The gene calls are TRBV11-3 and TRBJ2-7, with D unclear. V lost 2 bases, J lost 3 bases, and 8 bases lay in between. The CDR3 extends over 13 amino acids. CDR1 and CDR2 (germline): SGHNT, YENEEA. The CDR3 coding sequence is TGTGCCAGCAGCTTATCGTACGGCTACGAGCAGTACTTC. Its protein product is CASSLSYGYEQYF. The full variable domain, completed using reference TRBV11-3 and TRBJ2-7, is EAGVVQSPRYKIIEKKQPVAFWCNPISGHNTLYWYLQNLGQGPELLIRYENEEAVDDSQLPKDRFSAERLKGVDSTLKIQPAELGDSAVYLCASSLSYGYEQYFGPGTRLTVT.

To note about this clone: The same CDR3 can be traced to other DNA sequences in this sample. CDR3 region: CASSVGASYEQYF. In DNA form, the CDR3 reads TGTGCCAGCAGCGTAGGTGCGTCCTACGAGCAGTACTTC. The genes are TRBV9 and TRBJ2-7; unclear D gene. The V end lost 0 bases, the J end lost 1 base, and 5 bases lay between the germline ends. The CDR3 runs 13 residues. Germline-derived CDR1 and CDR2 are SGDLS and YYNGEE.

This chain joins TRBV10-2 and TRBJ2-3, with no clear D. V lost 4 bases to trimming and J lost 4 bases, with 9 bases between them. Looked up from germline, CDR1 is WSHSY and CDR2 is SAAADI. This CDR3 contains 13 residues. DNA for the CDR3: TGCGCCAGCAGTGGCATCGGCCCAGATACGCAGTATTTT. It yields the protein CASSGIGPDTQYF.